Each of the 7 T cell receptor beta chains below was sequenced from the same sample in a study of T cells in Graves' hyperthyroidism and ophthalmopathy. The CDR3 regions of TCR beta were amplified from RNA transcripts. With the HTBI primer set, the TCR CDR3 went through a first round of RT-PCR. TCRdb re-derived calls from the multiplex PCR reads in MiXCR, one entry per CDR3 protein. The data show around 620,000 distinct CDR3 sequences, more than 45% seen once. Sequencing was done on a sample of peripheral blood or thyroid tissue (not recorded which). These TCRs come from an adult woman with Graves' disease, either hyperthyroidism or ophthalmopathy (not recorded which).

The V gene is TRBV10-3, the J gene TRBJ1-6; 9 nucleotides match TRBD1. CDR1 is ENHRY, CDR2 SYGVKD, per germline. The V and J ends lost 6 bases and 9 bases, in that order; junction bases with no gene match: 6. The CDR3 totals 14 residues. The CDR3, as DNA: TGTGCCATCAGAGAGGGACAGGGAACTTCACCCCTCCACTTT. Amino acids: CAIREGQGTSPLHF.

V gene TRBV7-9 combines with J gene TRBJ1-4; 10 positions agree with TRBD1. This CDR3 has 16 amino acids. With V trimmed by 1 base and J by 8 bases, 7 bases remained unmatched. CDR1 is SEHNR and CDR2 is FQNEAQ in the germline V gene (reference sequence). The CDR3 region has the DNA TGTGCCAGCAGCTTAGACTCCGGGACAGGGGTCGAAAAACTGTTTTTT. Translating gives CASSLDSGTGVEKLFF.

This rearrangement joins TRBV5-1 to TRBJ2-7; no definite D call. This CDR3 spans 14 amino acids. Germline values: CDR1 SGHRS, CDR2 YFSETQ. V was trimmed by 2 bases and J by 0 bases, leaving 9 bases between them. The DNA for the CDR3 is TGCGCCAGCAGCTTTTTAGGGATCTCCTACGAGCAGTACTTC. It specifies CASSFLGISYEQYF.

This clonotype appeared many times. The V call is TRBV4-1, the J call TRBJ1-5; 7 nucleotides line up with TRBD1. With 1 base clipped from V and 5 bases from J, the junction kept 5 bases outside the gene matches. Germline V gene lookup returns CDR1 MGHRA and CDR2 YSYEKL. The CDR3 extends over 15 amino acids. The CDR3 DNA sequence: TGCGCCAGCAGCCAAGCTGACAGGGAGGATCAGCCCCAGCATTTT. It translates to CASSQADREDQPQHF.

This clonotype came up many times. The chain joins TRBV7-3 to TRBJ2-5, with D hard to call. CDR3 length equals 15 residues. The ends were cut back, 2 bases at V and 5 bases at J, with 15 bases in the middle. Germline CDR1 SGHTA, CDR2 FQGTGA. The CDR3 DNA follows: TGTGCCAGCAGCTTAGATGGTCCCCCCGCCGAGACCCAGTACTTC. Translated: CASSLDGPPAETQYF.

This clonotype was picked up many times. The genes are TRBV7-9 and TRBJ1-2, with no clear D. The CDR3 totals 15 residues. Trimming removed 1 base at V and 2 bases at J, with 11 bases between. The V gene's germline CDR1 is SEHNR and CDR2 FQNEAQ (reference sequence). CDR3 sequence reads: CASSLVPANNYGYTF. In DNA form, the CDR3 reads TGTGCCAGCAGCTTAGTACCGGCGAACAACTATGGCTACACCTTC.

The chain links TRBV19 to TRBJ1-2; TRBD1 might be the D (6 bases). Trimming took 2 bases from V and 12 from J, leaving 19 bases between them. Germline V gene lookup returns CDR1 LNHDA and CDR2 SQIVND (reference sequence). The CDR3 runs to 14 residues. The CDR3, as DNA: TGTGCCAGTAGTATATCGGCAGGGGCCGTGGGTCACACCTTC. Translation gives CASSISAGAVGHTF.